The TCR beta chain under discussion was sequenced for a study of T cell responses to AZD1222 COVID-19 vaccine. Findings of the study overall: Seropositive AZD1222 recipients at baseline numbered only six or seven. It was only after the peak T cell response that any repertoires were sampled.

The CDR3 is made up of 16 amino acids. Looked up from germline, CDR1 is SNHLY and CDR2 is FYNNEI. V dropped 4 bases and J dropped 0 bases, with 14 bases sitting between them. The data were produced by immunoSEQ multiplex PCR, yet TCRdb's version contains in-frame clones alone and is incomplete. Of approximately 180,000 clones in the sample, approximately 90% were seen once. Turning to this clone: Antigen: not known.

The sample in question was peripheral blood, obtained 28 days after the second AZD1222 dose. This clonotype originated in an adult who received the AZD1222 COVID-19 vaccine. The gene calls are TRBV2 and TRBJ2-3; possible D gene TRBD2, 6 bases. The CDR3 spells CASSVGGGTSTDTQYF. The CDR3 nucleotides are TGTGCCAGCAGTGTTGGGGGAGGCACAAGCACAGATACGCAGTATTTT.